These 22 T cell receptor beta chains were sequenced from one sample in a study of shared clonotypes between healthy human individuals. Sequenced by immunoSEQ multiplex PCR; TCRdb stores in-frame clones only, minus some. This table has fewer than 800,000 clones, approximately 90% appearing once. Positive CCR7 selection of CD45RO-negative cells yielded the naive CD8 cells, and terminally differentiated effector memory CD45RA+ cells were excluded. Sequences were obtained from naive CD8+ T cells sorted from blood. Receptors originate from a young man in good health.

The rearrangement links TRBV13 to TRBJ1-2, with D possibly being TRBD1 (5 bases). The CDR3 has 15 residues. Between the trimmed V and J ends, which lost 3 bases and 1 base, there was a span of 12 bases. Germline assignment: CDR1 PRHDT and CDR2 FYEKMQ (reference sequence). The CDR3, as DNA: TGTGCCAGCAGCTTCACGGGGACCCTTAACTATGGCTACACCTTC. Protein: CASSFTGTLNYGYTF.

The rearrangement links TRBV30 to TRBJ2-2, with a weak D call TRBD1 (5 bases). The germline V and J ends were trimmed by 3 bases and 6 bases, with 11 bases remaining between them. The CDR3 is 13 amino acids. Germline CDR1 and CDR2: GTSNPN and SVGIG (reference sequence). The CDR3, as DNA: TGTGCCTGGAGAACAGCAGGGTCCGGGGAGCTGTTTTTT. This codes for CAWRTAGSGELFF.

The V call is TRBV27, the J call TRBJ1-5; 7 positions agree with TRBD1. CDR3 length: 18 amino acids. The trim removed 5 bases at V and 3 bases at J, leaving 16 bases unmatched. Germline assignment: CDR1 MNHEY and CDR2 SMNVEV (reference sequence). CDR3 coding DNA: TGTGCCAGCAGTCCGTTGGTCGGACAGGACCATGCCAATCAGCCCCAGCATTTT. Its translation is CASSPLVGQDHANQPQHF.

J is TRBJ1-5 and V is TRBV23-1; D not certain. TRBV23-1 is an open reading frame, and its role is uncertain. Trimming shortened V by 0 bases and J by 0 bases, and 12 bases separated the two germline ends. The CDR3 is 17 amino acids. This chain's CDR3 is CASSQSAADDSNQPQHF. CDR3 DNA: TGCGCCAGCAGTCAATCGGCGGCGGACGATAGCAATCAGCCCCAGCATTTT.

The gene calls are TRBV10-3 and TRBJ2-1, with 11 bases identical to TRBD2. Germline loops: CDR1 ENHRY, CDR2 SYGVKD. The CDR3 totals 16 residues. V gave up 2 bases and J gave up 6 bases; unmatched junction bases: 6. The CDR3 loop is CAISESLTSGSNEQFF. CDR3 coding DNA: TGTGCCATCAGTGAGAGCTTAACTAGCGGGAGCAATGAGCAGTTCTTC.

This sequence joins TRBV29-1 and TRBJ2-1; 11 bases agree with TRBD1. Unmatched junction bases numbered 21, after V lost 7 bases and J lost 7 bases. Germline assignment: CDR1 SQVTM and CDR2 ANQGSEA. CDR3 length: 18 amino acids. The CDR3 reads CSAQDRTGGSSKGNEQFF. CDR3 in DNA: TGCAGCGCCCAAGATCGGACAGGGGGCTCAAGCAAGGGGAATGAGCAGTTCTTC.

The chain carries TRBV27 and TRBJ1-5, with D possibly matching TRBD1 (5 bases). From germline, CDR1 is MNHEY and CDR2 SMNVEV (reference sequence). CDR3 length equals 16 residues. Between the trimmed V and J ends, which lost 4 bases and 3 bases, there was a span of 16 bases. CDR3 amino acids: CASSSYPRAPNQPQHF. In DNA, the CDR3 is TGTGCCAGCAGTTCATACCCCAGGGCCCCCAATCAGCCCCAGCATTTT.

This clone was recorded only once. CDR3 in DNA: TGTGCCAGCTCACCAGACTTGAGCTCCTACAATGAGCAGTTCTTC. Its translation is CASSPDLSSYNEQFF. This sequence joins TRBV18 and TRBJ2-1; no firm D call. The germline CDR1 and CDR2 sequences are KGHSH and LQKENI. This CDR3 contains 15 residues. Trimming cost V 2 bases and J 0 bases, with 8 bases left between them.

J is TRBJ2-3 and V is TRBV29-1; D could derive from TRBD1 or TRBD2 (5 bases each). Trimming shortened V by 3 bases and J by 3 bases, and 13 bases separated the two germline ends. This CDR3 spans 14 amino acids. Germline assignment: CDR1 SQVTM and CDR2 ANQGSEA. The CDR3 DNA reads as TGCAGCGTTGATCGAGGGGTTCTTACAGATACGCAGTATTTT. Translation gives CSVDRGVLTDTQYF.

CDR3 loop: CASSSDISSGNTIYF. The CDR3 DNA reads as TGTGCCAGCAGCTCTGACATCAGCTCTGGAAACACCATATATTTT. The V and J genes are TRBV7-9 and TRBJ1-3; D is unresolved. Deletions cut 4 bases from V and 0 bases from J, with 10 bases between. Per the germline V gene, CDR1 is SEHNR and CDR2 is FQNEAQ (reference sequence). CDR3 length: 15 residues.

This chain links TRBV7-6 with TRBJ2-5, with 9 bases lining up with TRBD2. The CDR3 sequence is 15 residues long. Trimming at V came to 1 base and at J to 2 bases, leaving 2 bases not matched to a gene. Germline V lookup: CDR1 SGHVS, CDR2 FNYEAQ. The CDR3 spells CASSLVTSGQETQYF. The CDR3 DNA follows: TGTGCCAGCAGCTTAGTTACTAGCGGGCAAGAGACCCAGTACTTC.

The rearrangement joins TRBV6-5 to TRBJ2-5; TRBD1 or TRBD2 may be the D gene (5 bases each). Germline V CDR1 and CDR2: MNHEY, SVGAGI. Trimming shortened V by 8 bases and J by 8 bases, and 15 bases separated the two germline ends. There are 12 residues in the CDR3. In DNA form, the CDR3 reads TGTGCCAGCCAGGGCGATGGGAGAACCCAGTACTTC. Its protein product is CASQGDGRTQYF.

In this sample, this clone turned up a few times. The sample carries other DNA sequences with the same CDR3. This chain uses TRBV6-1 with TRBJ2-7; no reliable D call. Germline V CDR1 and CDR2: MNHNS, SASEGT. CDR3 size: 12 residues. V dropped 1 base and J dropped 4 bases, with 5 bases sitting between them. DNA of the CDR3: TGTGCCAGCAGTGAAGTTGATTACGAGCAGTACTTC. Its translation: CASSEVDYEQYF.

This chain links TRBV28 with TRBJ2-1; TRBD2 matches 13 bases. Unmatched junction bases numbered 8, after V lost 6 bases and J lost 9 bases. Germline V gene sequence: CDR1 MDHEN, CDR2 SYDVKM. This CDR3 region has 15 residues. The chain's CDR3 is CASSRGLAGAGEQFF. The DNA for the CDR3 is TGTGCCAGCAGCCGCGGACTAGCGGGAGCTGGTGAGCAGTTCTTC.

J is TRBJ2-3 and V is TRBV7-9, with TRBD2 matching over 9 bases. CDR1 and CDR2 from the germline V gene are SEHNR and FQNEAQ (reference sequence). The CDR3 is made up of 19 amino acids. The trim removed 0 bases at V and 0 bases at J, leaving 10 bases unmatched. The CDR3 DNA is TGTGCCAGCAGCTTAGCGAGGCTAGCGGGGTTACTAAGCACAGATACGCAGTATTTT. It is translated as CASSLARLAGLLSTDTQYF.

The V gene is TRBV7-6, the J gene TRBJ2-2; 11 bases match TRBD1. Germline V gene lookup returns CDR1 SGHVS and CDR2 FNYEAQ. The CDR3 is 14 residues long. J was trimmed by 11 bases and V by 4 bases; bases with no gene match: 6. The CDR3 sequence: CASSSRTGGLELFF. The CDR3 DNA sequence: TGTGCCAGCAGCTCACGGACAGGGGGCCTCGAGCTGTTTTTT.

The chain recombines TRBV27 with TRBJ1-4; no clear D gene. The germline CDR1 and CDR2 sequences are MNHEY and SMNVEV (reference sequence). The V end was cut by 7 bases, the J end by 3 bases, with 12 bases between. The length of the CDR3 is 14 residues. The CDR3: CASMLTAANEKLFF. Here the CDR3 DNA reads TGTGCCAGCATGCTTACAGCCGCTAATGAAAAACTGTTTTTT.

The rearrangement uses TRBV19 and TRBJ2-1; D perhaps matches TRBD2 (5 bases). The V and J ends lost 4 bases and 8 bases respectively, with 15 bases between them. Germline-derived CDR1 and CDR2 are LNHDA and SQIVND (reference sequence). The CDR3 spans 14 residues. The CDR3 DNA sequence: TGTGCCAGTAGTACTTTTCGGGGTTTCGATGAGCAGTTCTTC. It codes for CASSTFRGFDEQFF.

The rearrangement links TRBV7-3 to TRBJ2-2; 9 bases align to TRBD1. V was clipped by 1 base and J by 5 bases; unmatched bases: 11. CDR1 SGHTA and CDR2 FQGTGA come from the germline V gene. The CDR3 runs 18 residues. As DNA, the CDR3 is TGTGCCAGCAGCTTAAGACCCTGGGACAGGGTAGAGACCGGGGAGCTGTTTTTT. Translation gives CASSLRPWDRVETGELFF. The full variable domain, completed using reference TRBV7-3 and TRBJ2-2, is GAGVSQTPSNKVTEKGKYVELRCDPISGHTALYWYRQSLGQGPEFLIYFQGTGAADDSGLPNDRFFAVRPEGSVSTLKIQRTERGDSAVYLCASSLRPWDRVETGELFFGEGSRLTVL.

This chain joins TRBV4-3 and TRBJ1-5; the D is unclear. V lost 0 bases to trimming and J lost 6 bases, with 6 bases between them. The CDR3 is 13 amino acids. The V gene's germline CDR1 is LGHNA and CDR2 YSLEER. This CDR3 is CASSQESGQPQHF. The DNA for the CDR3 is TGCGCCAGCAGCCAAGAGAGTGGTCAGCCCCAGCATTTT.

The chain is built from TRBV6-5 and TRBJ1-2; D unresolved. Germline assignment: CDR1 MNHEY and CDR2 SVGAGI. Trimming removed 5 bases from V and 0 bases from J, with 10 bases in between. The CDR3 runs to 14 residues. CDR3: CASSTTLANYGYTF. CDR3 in DNA: TGTGCCAGCAGTACGACCCTAGCTAACTATGGCTACACCTTC.

This chain joins TRBV10-3 and TRBJ2-1, with TRBD1 identical over 8 bases. The CDR3 consists of 16 residues. The V gene end was trimmed by 3 bases and the J gene end by 6 bases; junction bases not matched to a gene: 10. Germline V gene data show CDR1 as ENHRY and CDR2 as SYGVKD. The CDR3 spells CAISERTGRLGNEQFF. The CDR3 nucleotides read TGTGCCATCAGTGAACGGACAGGGAGGCTAGGCAATGAGCAGTTCTTC.